What follows are 4 T cell receptor beta chains derived from one specimen sequenced in a study of control samples from healthy donors and cancer patients. Measured with immunoSEQ multiplex PCR; TCRdb has only the in-frame clones, and not every one. The sample yields 120,000 or so clones, 87% seen once. The sample taken for sequencing was blood. The receptor set was obtained from a man in his fifties or sixties in good health.

The chain recombines TRBV7-2 with TRBJ1-2; 10 bases map to TRBD1. From germline, CDR1 is SGHTA and CDR2 FQGNSA. This CDR3 spans 15 amino acids. Losses at the gene ends were 6 bases for V and 3 bases for J; bases not matched to a gene: 7. The CDR3 region is CASSRDRGRDYGYTF. In DNA form, the CDR3 reads TGTGCCAGCAGTCGCGACAGGGGGCGCGACTATGGCTACACCTTC.

The chain has TRBV9 and TRBJ1-6; the match to TRBD1 covers 9 bases. Germline V gene sequence: CDR1 SGDLS, CDR2 YYNGEE. Trimming removed 1 base from V and 10 bases from J; junction bases left unmatched: 3. The CDR3 totals 14 residues. The CDR3 DNA reads TGTGCCAGCAGCGTACAAACAGGGGGCTCACCCCTCCACTTT. Protein: CASSVQTGGSPLHF.

This sequence joins TRBV3-1 (or the pseudogene TRBV3-2) and TRBJ1-2, with D possibly matching TRBD1 (5 bases). The V and J ends lost 1 base and 7 bases respectively, with 13 bases between them. The CDR3 has 14 residues. The germline V gene encodes CDR1 LGHDT and CDR2 YNNKEL (reference sequence). The CDR3 loop reads CASSQGGGVFGYTF. The CDR3 DNA reads as TGTGCCAGCAGCCAAGGGGGAGGGGTTTTTGGCTACACCTTC.

The rearrangement links TRBV12-3 or TRBV12-4 to TRBJ1-1; D unresolved. The CDR3 has 12 amino acids. The V end lost 3 bases, the J end lost 6 bases, and 8 bases lay between the germline ends. CDR3 sequence reads: CASSFAFSEAFF. The CDR3, as DNA: TGTGCCAGCAGTTTTGCATTTTCTGAAGCTTTCTTT.